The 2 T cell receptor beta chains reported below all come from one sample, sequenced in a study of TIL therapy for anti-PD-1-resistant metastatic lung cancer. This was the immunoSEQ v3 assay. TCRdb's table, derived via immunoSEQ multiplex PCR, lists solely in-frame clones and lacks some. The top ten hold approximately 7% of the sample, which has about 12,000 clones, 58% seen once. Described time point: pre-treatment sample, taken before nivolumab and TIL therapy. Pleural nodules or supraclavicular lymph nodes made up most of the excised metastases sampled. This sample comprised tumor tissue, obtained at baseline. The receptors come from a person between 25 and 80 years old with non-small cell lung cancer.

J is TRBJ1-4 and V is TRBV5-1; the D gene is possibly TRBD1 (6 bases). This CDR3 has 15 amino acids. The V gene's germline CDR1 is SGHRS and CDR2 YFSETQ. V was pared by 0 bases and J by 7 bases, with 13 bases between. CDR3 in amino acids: CASSLEGGKGEKLFF. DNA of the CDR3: TGCGCCAGCAGCTTGGAAGGGGGGAAAGGTGAAAAACTGTTTTTT.

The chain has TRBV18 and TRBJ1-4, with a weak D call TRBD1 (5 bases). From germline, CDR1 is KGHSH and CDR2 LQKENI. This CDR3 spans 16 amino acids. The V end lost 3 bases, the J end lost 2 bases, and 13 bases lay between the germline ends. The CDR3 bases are TGTGCCAGCTCACCTAGGGACGGACCCACTAATGAAAAACTGTTTTTT. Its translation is CASSPRDGPTNEKLFF.